This T cell receptor beta chain is from a study of cytomegalovirus exposure and HLA in healthy donors. General observations from the study: Earlier analysis looked at TCR beta V segments, and most were productive about 87% or about 30% of the time. What was likely a sequencing artifact was a cluster of highly shared sequence variants. A missense DCLRE1C variant was associated with V- and J-gene trimming of TCR beta chains in a later analysis, and an independent cohort replicated the association.

Primers for the PCR totalled 60 Vbeta and 13 Jbeta. Produced via immunoSEQ multiplex PCR; TCRdb's table is partial and in-frame only. Of 150,000 to 200,000 clones in the sample, 70% to 85% were seen once. Notes on this clone: Its antigen is as yet unknown.

The V and J ends lost 7 bases and 6 bases, in that order; junction bases with no gene match: 16. CDR1 and CDR2 (germline): SGHRS, YFSETQ. The CDR3 has 17 amino acids. Material: PBMCs. This chain joins TRBV5-1 and TRBJ2-1; 10 nucleotides agree with TRBD2. This clonotype originated in a man between 35 and 55 years old in good health and CMV-seropositive. The CDR3 reads CASGLGKLAGTSNEQFF. The CDR3 region has the DNA TGCGCCAGCGGGTTGGGGAAACTAGCGGGGACAAGCAATGAGCAGTTCTTC.